This T cell receptor (beta chain) was observed in a study of beta chain features in type 1 diabetes (dated by TCRdb to between 2017 and 2018). Some background on the complete study: Mean age, gender distribution, total cell number and subset yield did not differ between patients and healthy donors. Across all samples, around 100 million sorted cells were examined, and cell number per subset correlated strongly with RNA yield. In the study, TCRB repertoires of sorted circulating CD4+ T cell subsets from recently diagnosed type 1 diabetes patients were compared with those of matched healthy donors. Naive and central memory subsets were obtained from all 30 or so donors, but regulatory and stem cell-like memory subsets were isolated from only 8 patients and roughly 8 healthy donors. Overall study results and their limits: Fewer insertions and more nucleotide deletions at VDJ recombination sites were observed in patients with type 1 diabetes, implying thymic rearrangement abnormalities. Naive, central memory and regulatory TCRB repertoires appeared to be more similar among patients than among healthy donors. Because small numbers of individuals were included in the HLA sub-analyses, any influence of HLA type on TCRB rearrangement was left unresolved. Type 1 diabetes patients showed a moderate but significant shortening of TCRB CDR3 length in all four CD4+ subsets. Shorter templates might be favored by PCR, yet because patient and control samples were amplified and corrected together, any such skew would affect both groups equally. Because cDNA was sequenced instead of genomic DNA, activated cells with high expression could be over-represented, although the groups did not differ in activation or CD3 levels.

This clone was seen a few times. No cognate antigen has been identified for it. Qualities for individual bases were not recorded, and no much larger clone is one base off. From each donor, a single peripheral blood sample of approximately 120 mL on average was drawn into heparinised tubes. Naive, central memory, regulatory and stem cell-like memory CD4+ T cells were sorted on a BD FACSAria II using a panel including CD45RO, CCR7, CD25, CD127, CD95 and CD27. Purity was above 98% for every sorted population. PBMCs were separated immediately by Lymphoprep density gradient centrifugation and were stained directly, without being cultured. So that batch effects would be minimized, each experiment stained and sorted samples in pairs, pairing one healthy donor with one patient. All of the isolated RNA was reverse transcribed with the High Capacity cDNA Reverse Transcription Kit, so expressed TCRB transcripts were sequenced. Deep immunoSEQ sequencing was performed on naive, central memory and regulatory T cell samples, with an average of about 4 million total reads per sample. After sorted cells were lysed in RLT buffer, RNA was extracted with DNase-treated RNeasy Micro or Mini kits, with the choice depending on cell number. Each cell subset was processed separately to prevent cross-contamination, with patient and healthy donor samples processed together. The immunoSEQ multiplex PCR was used to amplify TCRB sequences from cDNA, yielding 87-bp fragments that span the CDR3 region. Sequencing of the amplicons was performed on the Illumina HiSeq platform. Concerning the study's data processing: PCR bias was computationally corrected using synthetic template baselines, reads within Hamming distance 2 were collapsed, and singletons that could not be merged were discarded. By aligning reads against IMGT, V, D and J genes, CDR3 length, and insertions or deletions at six rearrangement sites were assigned. Within each subset, clonotype counts were normalized to the number of sorted cells before true diversity and Gini coefficients were calculated with the tcR R package. Repertoire sharing was quantified using the overlap coefficient calculated on TCRB nucleotide sequences. As a proxy for the pre-selection repertoire, out-of-frame TCRB sequences from naive cells were analyzed. Drawn from immuneACCESS, this table holds only the in-frame rearrangements with V and J called that TCRdb kept. Clones are partly lost; checked studies trace under half to an unresolved V gene and leave the rest unexplained. The DNA gave D and trimming, while V, J and clone size come from that table. Across this sample there are under 800,000 clones, with 15% to 19% seen only once. The leading ten clones occupy about 0.086% of the sample.

The V end gives up 5 bases and the J end 0 bases, leaving 4 bases in the junction not matched to a gene. The CDR3 spans 14 residues, from the cysteine through the phenylalanine. CDR3 DNA only is kept here, 42 bases in frame from base 1. The germline V gene supplies CDR1 SGHTA and CDR2 FQGNSA. The TCR was taken from a young man in good health. The rearrangement joined TRBV7-2 to TRBJ2-7; the junction holds 7 bases that match TRBD1. Sequenced sample: naive CD4+ T cells from blood. What this sample's cell subset or site label stands for: true naive CD4+ T cells. In nucleotide form, the sequence is TGTGCCAGCAGCATAAACAGGGGCTCCTACGAGCAGTACTTC. The encoded protein is CASSINRGSYEQYF.